The 5 T cell receptor beta chains reported below all come from one sample, sequenced in a study of PD-L1 blockade in urothelial cancer. The table came from immunoSEQ multiplex PCR; TCRdb's copy has only in-frame clones and leaves some out. Counted here are 49,000 or so clones, 79% occurring once; the ten biggest clones make up roughly 10%. The sample's time point: pretreatment peripheral blood. The specimen was PBMCs, collected around atezolizumab (anti-PD-L1) treatment. The receptor set was obtained from a man aged 70 or older with urothelial cancer.

The CDR3 reads CASSPSRGETGNTIYF. In DNA form, the CDR3 reads TGTGCCAGCAGCCCCAGTCGGGGGGAGACTGGAAACACCATATATTTT. The chain has TRBV5-4 and TRBJ1-3; D is perhaps TRBD1 (5 bases). CDR3 size: 16 residues. Germline V lookup: CDR1 SGHNT, CDR2 YYREEE (reference sequence). The V end lost 4 bases, the J end lost 2 bases, and 16 bases lay between the germline ends. Combining the CDR3 with reference TRBV5-4 and TRBJ1-3 gives the whole variable domain ETGVTQSPTHLIKTRGQQVTLRCSSQSGHNTVSWYQQALGQGPQFIFQYYREEENGRGNFPPRFSGLQFPNYSSELNVNALELDDSALYLCASSPSRGETGNTIYFGEGSWLTVV.

Here the CDR3 DNA reads TGTGCCAGCAGTGAACCGGGACAGGGAGGCAATCAGCCCCAGCATTTT. Translating gives CASSEPGQGGNQPQHF. The genes are TRBV6-1 and TRBJ1-5; 9 bases are shared with TRBD1. V trimming: 2 bases; J trimming: 2 bases; junction bases outside the gene matches: 4. Per germline, CDR1 MNHNS and CDR2 SASEGT. CDR3 length equals 16 residues.

The chain has TRBV27 and TRBJ1-4, with D perhaps matching TRBD1 (5 bases). The CDR3 totals 12 residues. CDR1 MNHEY and CDR2 SMNVEV come from the germline V gene (reference sequence). The V and J ends lost 8 bases and 8 bases respectively, with 12 bases between them. The CDR3 loop is CASGRGFEKLFF. The CDR3 DNA follows: TGTGCCAGCGGGAGGGGCTTCGAAAAACTGTTTTTT.

This clone is a singleton in its sample. The rearrangement uses TRBV30 and TRBJ2-7; the D gene is possibly TRBD2 (7 bases). The germline CDR1 and CDR2 sequences are GTSNPN and SVGIG (reference sequence). There are 14 residues in the CDR3. The germline V and J ends were trimmed by 2 bases and 4 bases, with 15 bases remaining between them. As DNA, the CDR3 is TGTGCCTGGAGTAGGGGGGGGCAGATTTACGAGCAGTACTTC. Its translation: CAWSRGGQIYEQYF.

This clone was found once. V usage is TRBV2 and J usage is TRBJ2-2; 11 positions agree with TRBD2. CDR1 is SNHLY, CDR2 FYNNEI, per germline. The CDR3 is 15 residues long. Unmatched junction bases numbered 7, after V lost 7 bases and J lost 6 bases. This CDR3 reads CASTTELAGAGELFF. CDR3 DNA: TGTGCCAGCACCACCGAACTAGCGGGAGCCGGGGAGCTGTTTTTT.